The text below deals with one T cell receptor (beta chain). Its cognate antigen is unknown. The sample belongs to a study of regulatory T cells in long-lasting Graves disease. Across the whole study: Over-5-year antithyroid drug use with positive TSH receptor antibodies defined persistent Graves' disease in the study. General observations from the study: Having only a small sample size may have limited accuracy. Persistent disease exhibited a predilection for TRBV28, TRBJ1-2 and TRBJ2-5.

V lost 7 bases, J lost 2 bases, and 10 bases lay in between. CDR3 length: 13 residues. The germline V gene has CDR1 KGHDR and CDR2 SFDVKD. The sample's time point: persistent/refractory GD, antithyroid drugs over 5 years with positive TRAb. The TCR library was made from RNA extracted from PBMCs. American Thyroid Association guidelines were used to diagnose Graves' disease. Arm-PCR of CDR3 regions and iRepertoire HTBI primers were the basis on which TCR beta libraries were built. Each CDR3 protein is one row after TCRdb ran MiXCR on the multiplex PCR reads. The table has almost 350,000 distinct CDR3 sequences, about 18% seen once.

The rearrangement links TRBV24-1 to TRBJ1-2; no definite D call. The TCR was taken from a female donor with Graves disease. Sequences were derived from peripheral blood mononuclear cells (PBMCs), sampled when the disease was refractory, from a patient treated with antithyroid drugs. This CDR3 is CATSLRENYGYTF. The CDR3 DNA reads TGTGCCACCAGCCTACGAGAGAACTATGGCTACACCTTC.